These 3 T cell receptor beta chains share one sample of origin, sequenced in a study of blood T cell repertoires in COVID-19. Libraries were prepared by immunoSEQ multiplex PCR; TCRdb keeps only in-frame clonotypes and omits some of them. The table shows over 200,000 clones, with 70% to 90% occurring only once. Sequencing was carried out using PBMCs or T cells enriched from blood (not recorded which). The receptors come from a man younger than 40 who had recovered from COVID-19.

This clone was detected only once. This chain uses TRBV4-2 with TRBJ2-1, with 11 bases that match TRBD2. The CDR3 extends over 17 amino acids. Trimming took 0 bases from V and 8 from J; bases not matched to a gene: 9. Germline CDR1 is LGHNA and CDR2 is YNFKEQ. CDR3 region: CASSQDPPSGGFYEQFF. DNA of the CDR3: TGTGCCAGCAGCCAAGATCCGCCTAGCGGGGGGTTTTATGAGCAGTTCTTC.

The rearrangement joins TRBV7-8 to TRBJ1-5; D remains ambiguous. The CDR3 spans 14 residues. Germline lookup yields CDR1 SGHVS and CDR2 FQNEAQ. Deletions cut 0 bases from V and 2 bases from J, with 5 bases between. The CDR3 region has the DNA TGTGCCAGCAGCTTAGCGTCTGGCAATCAGCCCCAGCATTTT. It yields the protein CASSLASGNQPQHF.

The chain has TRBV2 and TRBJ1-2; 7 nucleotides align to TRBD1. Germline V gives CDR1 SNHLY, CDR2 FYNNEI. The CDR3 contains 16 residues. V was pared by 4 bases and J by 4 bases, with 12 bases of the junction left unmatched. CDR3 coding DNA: TGTGCCAGCAGTGGACAGACAGGGTACCGGGTCTATGGCTACACCTTC. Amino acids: CASSGQTGYRVYGYTF.